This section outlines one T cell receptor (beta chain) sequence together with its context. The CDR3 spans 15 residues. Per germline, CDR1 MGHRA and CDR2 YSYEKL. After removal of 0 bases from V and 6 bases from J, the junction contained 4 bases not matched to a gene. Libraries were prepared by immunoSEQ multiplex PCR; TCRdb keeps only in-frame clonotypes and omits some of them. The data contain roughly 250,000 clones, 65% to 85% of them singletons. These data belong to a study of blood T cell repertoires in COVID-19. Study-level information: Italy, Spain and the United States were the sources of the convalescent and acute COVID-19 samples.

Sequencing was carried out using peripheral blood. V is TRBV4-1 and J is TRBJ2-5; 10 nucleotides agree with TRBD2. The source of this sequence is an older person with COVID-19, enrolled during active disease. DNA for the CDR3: TGCGCCAGCAGCCAAGACAAAGCGGGGGGGAAGACCCAGTACTTC. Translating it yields CASSQDKAGGKTQYF.